This T cell receptor (beta chain) stems from a study of shared clonotypes between healthy human individuals. Study-wide findings and caveats: A reduction in generation probabilities was seen for non-shared clonotypes relative to those shared by all four donors. Roughly 5% of naive CD4 clonotypes were common to four donors. Blood alone was sampled, and tissue repertoires likely differ.

The protocol was immunoSEQ multiplex PCR, while the TCRdb copy is restricted to in-frame clones and leaves out a portion. The sample gives a few million clones, more than 80% of which show up once; roughly 0.14% is in the top ten. The germline V gene encodes CDR1 MRHNA and CDR2 SNTAGT. The CDR3 sequence is 18 residues long. V gave up 5 bases and J gave up 7 bases; unmatched junction bases: 18. With respect to this clone: The antigen remains undetermined.

Material: naive CD4+ T cells sorted from blood. The sample's subset: CD45RA+ positively selected. This TCR came from a man aged 18 to 29 in good health. This chain links TRBV6-4 with TRBJ2-2; 8 positions agree with TRBD2. The CDR3 is CASSQKPTSGSGGGELFF. The CDR3 bases are TGTGCCAGCAGTCAAAAACCCACTAGCGGATCGGGAGGCGGGGAGCTGTTTTTT.